The 16 T cell receptor beta chains below were found in one sample sequenced in a study of cytomegalovirus exposure and HLA in healthy donors. The PCR used 60 Vbeta and 13 Jbeta primers. Clones were read by immunoSEQ multiplex PCR, and TCRdb kept only the in-frame ones, dropping some. The repertoire holds 150,000 to 200,000 clones, with about three quarters as singletons. Sequenced input: PBMCs. The receptors derive from a woman in her 30s in good health and CMV-seronegative.

The V gene is TRBV4-1, the J gene TRBJ2-3; 11 bases map to TRBD2. The CDR3 is 15 residues long. With 1 base clipped from V and 5 bases from J, the junction kept 2 bases outside the gene matches. The germline gives CDR1 MGHRA, CDR2 YSYEKL. The CDR3: CASSQGGLAGDTQYF. The DNA of the CDR3 is TGCGCCAGCAGCCAAGGAGGACTAGCGGGAGATACGCAGTATTTT.

This clone has more than one count but fewer than ten. The chain is built from TRBV7-9 and TRBJ2-3; perhaps TRBD1 as D (6 bases). CDR1 and CDR2 (germline): SEHNR, FQNEAQ (reference sequence). V was trimmed by 3 bases and J by 5 bases, leaving 12 bases between them. This CDR3 is built from 14 residues. The CDR3 loop reads CASSFYRDLDTQYF. The CDR3 DNA follows: TGTGCCAGCAGCTTTTACAGGGATTTAGATACGCAGTATTTT.

The rearrangement uses TRBV27 and TRBJ1-5; a weak D match, TRBD1 (5 bases). V lost 0 bases, J lost 6 bases, and 9 bases lay in between. CDR3 size: 14 residues. Germline CDR1 is MNHEY and CDR2 is SMNVEV (reference sequence). In DNA, the CDR3 is TGTGCCAGCAGTTTATCAGGGGCCATTCAGCCCCAGCATTTT. This encodes CASSLSGAIQPQHF.

The V call is TRBV6-5, the J call TRBJ2-5, with 8 nucleotides matching TRBD2. V shed 4 bases and J 4 bases; nucleotides not matched to a gene: 5. CDR1 and CDR2 (germline): MNHEY, SVGAGI. CDR3 length: 14 amino acids. The CDR3 loop reads CASSLGLVGETQYF. CDR3 nucleotide sequence: TGTGCCAGCAGTTTGGGACTAGTGGGAGAGACCCAGTACTTC.

This chain connects TRBV4-2 to TRBJ2-5; 12 nucleotides match TRBD2. The junction had 9 bases not matched to a gene; V was cut back by 0 bases and J by 1 base. Germline values: CDR1 LGHNA, CDR2 YNFKEQ. CDR3 length: 19 residues. This chain's CDR3 is CASSQEWATSGGSQETQYF. The CDR3 nucleotides are TGTGCCAGCAGCCAAGAATGGGCTACTAGCGGGGGGTCCCAAGAGACCCAGTACTTC.

The chain is built from TRBV6-1 and TRBJ1-4; TRBD1 is a possible D gene (6 bases). The CDR3 is made up of 14 amino acids. The ends were cut back, 5 bases at V and 2 bases at J, with 9 bases in the middle. Germline CDR1 MNHNS, CDR2 SASEGT. CDR3 sequence: CASSRQATNEKLFF. CDR3 bases: TGTGCCAGCAGTAGACAGGCGACTAATGAAAAACTGTTTTTT.

The chain carries TRBV18 and TRBJ1-2; TRBD1 matches at 9 bases. Trimming cost V 3 bases and J 5 bases; bases outside gene matches: 1. In germline, CDR1 is KGHSH, CDR2 LQKENI. CDR3 length: 13 residues. CDR3 sequence reads: CASSPGQGYGYTF. CDR3 sequence (DNA): TGTGCCAGCTCACCTGGACAGGGGTATGGCTACACCTTC.

V usage is TRBV27 and J usage is TRBJ1-5; 7 nucleotides match TRBD1. V gave up 6 bases and J gave up 2 bases; unmatched junction bases: 4. This CDR3 spans 14 amino acids. The germline CDR1 and CDR2 sequences are MNHEY and SMNVEV (reference sequence). The CDR3 DNA is TGTGCCAGCAGCCCCGACAGGGGCAATCAGCCCCAGCATTTT. This translates into CASSPDRGNQPQHF.

Only a few counts were recorded for this clone. J is TRBJ1-4 and V is TRBV15; D is undetermined. The V gene's germline CDR1 is LNHNV and CDR2 YYDKDF (reference sequence). The ends were cut back, 1 base at V and 6 bases at J, with 15 bases in the middle. The CDR3 totals 16 residues. For the CDR3, the DNA is TGTGCCACCAGCAGAGCATCCAGTACCCTCTATGAAAAACTGTTTTTT. This sequence encodes CATSRASSTLYEKLFF.

The chain recombines TRBV7-8 with TRBJ1-5; no clear D. Germline lookup yields CDR1 SGHVS and CDR2 FQNEAQ. V was pared by 1 base and J by 0 bases, with 10 bases between. This CDR3 contains 16 residues. CDR3 region: CASSLGLPGSNQPQHF. For the CDR3, the DNA is TGTGCCAGCAGCTTAGGTTTGCCGGGTAGCAATCAGCCCCAGCATTTT.

The chain carries TRBV5-4 and TRBJ1-2; perhaps TRBD1 as D (5 bases). V gave up 4 bases and J gave up 5 bases, with 18 bases separating them. The CDR3 runs 15 residues. CDR1 and CDR2 (germline): SGHNT, YYREEE (reference sequence). For the CDR3, the DNA is TGTGCCAGCAGCGTTGATAGGGGATATTGGTATGGCTACACCTTC. Its protein is CASSVDRGYWYGYTF.

The genes are TRBV5-8 and TRBJ1-2; D uncertain. CDR3 size: 13 residues. Trimming removed 0 bases at V and 5 bases at J, with 8 bases between. Germline V CDR1 and CDR2: SGHTS, YDEGEE. The CDR3 DNA follows: TGTGCCAGCAGCTTGGACACGGGTTATGGCTACACCTTC. Translation gives CASSLDTGYGYTF.

With regard to this clone: The germline gene is not matched at one end of the junction; a read error may be the cause. CDR3 region: CASRVTNSPPHF. The CDR3 nucleotides are TGTGCCAGCAGGGTTACTAATTCACCCCCCCACTTT. J is TRBJ1-6 and V is TRBV2; no clear D. The germline CDR1 and CDR2 sequences are SNHLY and FYNNEI. The CDR3 runs to 12 residues.

This chain connects TRBV6-6 to TRBJ1-6, with D perhaps matching TRBD1 (6 bases). The ends were cut back, 7 bases at V and 1 base at J, with 11 bases in the middle. The germline V gene has CDR1 MNHNY and CDR2 SVGAGI (reference sequence). The CDR3 totals 15 residues. The CDR3: CASNRQASYNSPLHF. The CDR3 coding sequence is TGTGCCAGCAACCGACAGGCTTCCTATAATTCACCCCTCCACTTT.

This clone has only a few counts. V gene TRBV19 combines with J gene TRBJ1-2; no clear D gene. Germline V gene data show CDR1 as LNHDA and CDR2 as SQIVND (reference sequence). The CDR3 runs to 14 residues. V was shortened by 9 bases and J by 4 bases, with 18 bases between the two germline ends. The CDR3 loop is CASHGGSSGYGYTF. CDR3 coding DNA: TGTGCCAGCCACGGTGGTTCGAGCGGCTATGGCTACACCTTC.

The chain links TRBV13 to TRBJ2-7; D remains ambiguous. The CDR3 runs to 11 residues. Germline CDR1 and CDR2: PRHDT and FYEKMQ (reference sequence). Trimming took off 9 bases at V and 3 bases at J, with 9 bases between the two ends. CDR3 sequence (DNA): TGTGCCAGTTCTTTTAGCTACGAGCAGTACTTC. Its translation: CASSFSYEQYF.